Listed below are T cell receptor beta chains from one sample, sequenced in a study of technical replicates of blood from several donors. Method: immunoSEQ multiplex PCR; TCRdb's copy keeps in-frame clones and lacks some. The sample holds tens of thousands of clones, roughly 94% seen once. The sample consisted of T cells isolated from PBMCs. The receptors come from a human donor in good health. Each CDR3 is given with its conserved first and last residue. A D gene is named only where the DNA matches it firmly. Rows give clone size only sometimes, using once, few, many, or a class for an expanded clone.

CDR3 | DNA | size | J | D | V
CASSSWGRANTGELFF | TGTGCCAGCAGTTCGTGGGGGCGGGCGAACACCGGGGAGCTGTTTTTT | once | TRBJ2-2 | NA | TRBV27
CATSRVGGTDEQYF | TGTGCCACCAGCAGAGTAGGGGGCACCGACGAGCAGTACTTC | NA | TRBJ2-7 | TRBD1 | TRBV15
CSAQGLAAQETQYF | TGCAGCGCACAGGGACTAGCGGCACAAGAGACCCAGTACTTC | NA | TRBJ2-5 | TRBD2 | TRBV29-1
CASSSGFETQYF | TGCGCCAGCAGCAGCGGGTTTGAGACCCAGTACTTC | NA | TRBJ2-5 | NA | TRBV5-1
CASSFLGRWVEHQPQHF | TGTGCCAGCAGCTTTTTGGGCCGCTGGGTCGAGCACCAGCCCCAGCATTTT | once | TRBJ1-5 | NA | TRBV5-6
CAWSAGAGVYEKLFF | TGTGCCTGGAGTGCGGGCGCAGGGGTGTATGAAAAACTGTTTTTT | NA | TRBJ1-4 | NA | TRBV30
CSVSGTGTDTQYF | TGCAGCGTTTCCGGGACAGGCACAGATACGCAGTATTTT | NA | TRBJ2-3 | TRBD1 | TRBV29-1
CASSFPITGSIDTQYF | TGTGCCAGCAGCTTCCCCATCACAGGATCCATTGATACGCAGTATTTT | few | TRBJ2-3 | NA | TRBV7-6
CAWRNRDVKAFF | TGTGCCTGGAGGAACAGGGATGTTAAAGCTTTCTTT | NA | TRBJ1-1 | NA | TRBV30
CASSLNKWGQSTDTQYF | TGTGCCAGCAGCTTAAATAAGTGGGGACAGAGCACAGATACGCAGTATTTT | NA | TRBJ2-3 | TRBD1 | TRBV7-3
CASSLMGGLPYEQYF | TGTGCCAGCAGCTTGATGGGGGGACTCCCCTACGAGCAGTACTTC | NA | TRBJ2-7 | NA | TRBV5-4
CASSVGGRGVYNEQFF | TGTGCCAGCAGCGTAGGAGGGCGGGGGGTCTACAATGAGCAGTTCTTC | NA | TRBJ2-1 | TRBD2 | TRBV9
CASSKNPAGQGNYEQYF | TGTGCCAGCAGCAAAAACCCGGCGGGACAGGGGAACTACGAGCAGTACTTC | NA | TRBJ2-7 | TRBD1 | TRBV7-6
CASSQERGGGASGANVLTF | TGCGCCAGCAGCCAAGAAAGGGGCGGGGGGGCCTCTGGGGCCAACGTCCTGACTTTC | NA | TRBJ2-6 | TRBD2 | TRBV4-1
CASSRGPQETQYF | TGTGCCAGCAGCAGGGGTCCACAAGAGACCCAGTACTTC | NA | TRBJ2-5 | NA | TRBV2
CASSQQESNQPQHF | TGCGCCAGCAGCCAACAGGAAAGCAATCAGCCCCAGCATTTT | NA | TRBJ1-5 | NA | TRBV4-1
CASTKWDRRDTGELFF | TGTGCCAGTACAAAGTGGGACAGGCGAGACACCGGGGAGCTGTTTTTT | once | TRBJ2-2 | TRBD1 | TRBV14
CASSLSGQETQYF | TGCGCCAGCAGCTTAAGCGGTCAAGAGACCCAGTACTTC | NA | TRBJ2-5 | NA | TRBV5-1
CATSDERPPGNEQFF | TGTGCCACCAGCGATGAGCGCCCCCCCGGCAATGAGCAGTTCTTC | few | TRBJ2-1 | NA | TRBV15
CASSPGQGKAGQPQHF | TGTGCCAGCAGCCCAGGCCAGGGAAAGGCAGGTCAGCCCCAGCATTTT | NA | TRBJ1-5 | NA | TRBV7-9
CASGIGVNYGYTF | TGTGCCAGCGGGATAGGGGTCAACTATGGCTACACCTTC | NA | TRBJ1-2 | NA | TRBV11-3
CASSTKYEQYF | TGTGCCAGCAGCACAAAATACGAGCAGTACTTC | NA | TRBJ2-7 | NA | TRBV27
CASSYSGTLIGEKLFF | TGTGCCAGCAGTTACTCCGGGACACTTATTGGGGAAAAACTGTTTTTT | NA | TRBJ1-4 | NA | TRBV6-5
CASGTGYGSNQPQHF | TGTGCCAGCGGGACAGGGTATGGGAGCAATCAGCCCCAGCATTTT | NA | TRBJ1-5 | TRBD1 | TRBV6-1
CASSLKQVLGYEQYF | TGTGCCAGCAGTCTAAAACAGGTACTCGGTTACGAGCAGTACTTC | NA | TRBJ2-7 | NA | TRBV27
CASSYGGAGIGTGELFF | TGTGCCAGCTCGTACGGGGGGGCTGGTATTGGAACCGGGGAGCTGTTTTTT | NA | TRBJ2-2 | TRBD2 | TRBV2
CASGGRRGNEQFF | TGTGCCAGCGGCGGGAGGCGGGGGAATGAGCAGTTCTTC | NA | TRBJ2-1 | TRBD2 | TRBV6-5
CASSQGGTGVFLTEAFF | TGTGCCAGCAGCCAAGGAGGGACAGGGGTTTTTCTTACTGAAGCTTTCTTT | NA | TRBJ1-1 | TRBD1 | TRBV14
CASSIFGGGNEQFF | TGTGCCAGCAGTATTTTCGGGGGAGGCAATGAGCAGTTCTTC | NA | TRBJ2-1 | NA | TRBV27
CASSENYNTEAFF | TGCGCCAGCAGTGAGAATTATAACACTGAAGCTTTCTTT | NA | TRBJ1-1 | NA | TRBV10-1
CASSEPRASGSSYNEQFF | TGTGCCAGCAGTGAACCTAGGGCTAGCGGGAGCTCCTACAATGAGCAGTTCTTC | NA | TRBJ2-1 | TRBD2 | TRBV25-1
CASSQAGNQPQHF | TGTGCCAGCAGCCAGGCAGGTAACCAGCCCCAGCATTTT | NA | TRBJ1-5 | NA | TRBV4-2
CANRQQETQYF | TGTGCCAACAGACAGCAGGAGACCCAGTACTTC | once | TRBJ2-5 | NA | TRBV2
CASSQGRQRRLYSPLHF | TGCGCCAGCAGCCAGGGTAGACAGAGGAGACTTTATTCACCCCTCCACTTT | NA | TRBJ1-6 | NA | TRBV4-1
CASSQVAGVWYEQYF | TGCGCCAGCAGCCAAGTTGCGGGAGTATGGTACGAGCAGTACTTC | NA | TRBJ2-7 | TRBD2 | TRBV4-1
CASSPRGRLNEKLFF | TGTGCCAGCAGCCCCAGGGGGCGTCTTAATGAAAAACTGTTTTTT | NA | TRBJ1-4 | TRBD1 | TRBV2
CASSLFFSGNEQFF | TGTGCCAGCAGCTTATTCTTTAGCGGTAATGAGCAGTTCTTC | NA | TRBJ2-1 | NA | TRBV7-6
CASSYGTGDEKLFF | TGTGCCAGCAGTTACGGGACAGGGGATGAAAAACTGTTTTTT | few | TRBJ1-4 | TRBD1 | TRBV6-5
CASTNSRGTAVYNEQFF | TGTGCCAGCACCAACTCCCGCGGGACAGCCGTATACAATGAGCAGTTCTTC | NA | TRBJ2-1 | NA | TRBV7-6
CSVRGGLYEQYF | TGCAGCGTTAGGGGGGGACTCTACGAGCAGTACTTC | NA | TRBJ2-7 | NA | TRBV29-1
CASSPGTVNYGYTF | TGTGCCAGCAGCCCCGGGACAGTTAACTATGGCTACACCTTC | NA | TRBJ1-2 | TRBD1 | TRBV9
CASSTGPGFGQPQHF | TGTGCCAGCAGCACCGGACCGGGGTTCGGTCAGCCCCAGCATTTT | NA | TRBJ1-5 | NA | TRBV7-2
CASSPGTLSSYEQYF | TGTGCCAGCTCACCCGGGACACTTAGCTCCTACGAGCAGTACTTC | few | TRBJ2-7 | NA | TRBV18
CASSFGREGRGELFF | TGTGCCAGCAGCTTCGGGAGGGAGGGCCGAGGGGAGCTGTTTTTT | NA | TRBJ2-2 | TRBD2 | TRBV7-9
CASSTRDSRGEQYF | TGTGCCAGCAGCACTCGGGACTCTAGAGGCGAGCAGTACTTC | NA | TRBJ2-7 | NA | TRBV7-9